These T cell receptor beta chains were read from a single sample in a study of blood T cell repertoires in COVID-19. Measured with immunoSEQ multiplex PCR; TCRdb has only the in-frame clones, and not every one. The table includes about 98,000 clones, around 82% detected once. The sequencing sample was made of peripheral blood. Receptors were obtained from a man in his 70s with active or convalescent COVID-19. Both conserved end residues are part of each CDR3. The order of the fields is D gene, V gene, J gene, clone size, CDR3 DNA, CDR3 protein. The D gene is left open where the match is weak. Clone size, where shown, is once, few, many, or a class for clones that have expanded.

D gene: -
V gene: TRBV11-3
J gene: TRBJ2-1
clone size: -
CDR3 DNA: TGTGCCAGCAGCCGTCTCGGACAGAATAATGAGCAGTTCTTC
CDR3 protein: CASSRLGQNNEQFF

D gene: -
V gene: TRBV5-6
J gene: TRBJ2-2
clone size: many
CDR3 DNA: TGTGCCAGCAGCAAACCGGAAGGAGGCGGGGAGCTGTTTTTT
CDR3 protein: CASSKPEGGGELFF

D gene: -
V gene: TRBV11-3
J gene: TRBJ1-1
clone size: few
CDR3 DNA: TGTGCCAGCAGCCCGGGGGGTGTGAACACTGAAGCTTTCTTT
CDR3 protein: CASSPGGVNTEAFF

D gene: -
V gene: TRBV5-6
J gene: TRBJ1-2
clone size: -
CDR3 DNA: TGTGCCAGCAGCTTGCAGGGTTTAGTTGGCTACACCTTC
CDR3 protein: CASSLQGLVGYTF

D gene: -
V gene: TRBV24-1
J gene: TRBJ2-1
clone size: few
CDR3 DNA: TGTGCCACCAGTGGCCGGAAGGGGGAGCAGTTCTTC
CDR3 protein: CATSGRKGEQFF

D gene: TRBD2
V gene: TRBV7-7
J gene: TRBJ2-5
clone size: -
CDR3 DNA: TGTGCTAGCAGCTTAGCAGCGGGACTAGCGGGTGTCGAGACCCAGTACTTC
CDR3 protein: CASSLAAGLAGVETQYF

D gene: TRBD1
V gene: TRBV5-6
J gene: TRBJ2-7
clone size: -
CDR3 DNA: TGTGCCAGCAGCAATACAGGGGGCCCTTACGAGCAGTACTTC
CDR3 protein: CASSNTGGPYEQYF

D gene: TRBD1
V gene: TRBV6-5
J gene: TRBJ1-1
clone size: few
CDR3 DNA: TGTGCCAGCAGTTACCGGCCCCAGACAGGGGCTGAAGCTTTCTTT
CDR3 protein: CASSYRPQTGAEAFF

D gene: TRBD2
V gene: TRBV15
J gene: TRBJ2-7
clone size: -
CDR3 DNA: TGTGCCACCAGCAGAGCTCGTTTGACTAGCGGGGTCTACGAGCAGTACTTC
CDR3 protein: CATSRARLTSGVYEQYF

D gene: -
V gene: TRBV7-6
J gene: TRBJ2-1
clone size: -
CDR3 DNA: TGTGCCAGCAGCCCGACACGGCAGGGGTTTGGAAATGAGCAGTTCTTC
CDR3 protein: CASSPTRQGFGNEQFF

D gene: TRBD2
V gene: TRBV11-2
J gene: TRBJ2-1
clone size: -
CDR3 DNA: TGTGCCAGCAGTTTCCTACGGGGGGGCCCCTACAATGAGCAGTTCTTC
CDR3 protein: CASSFLRGGPYNEQFF

D gene: -
V gene: TRBV11-3
J gene: TRBJ1-1
clone size: -
CDR3 DNA: TGTGCCAGCAGCTCGAGTCAGGGAGGCACTGAAGCTTTCTTT
CDR3 protein: CASSSSQGGTEAFF

D gene: -
V gene: TRBV6-2/TRBV6-3
J gene: TRBJ2-6
clone size: -
CDR3 DNA: TGTGCCAGCAGTTACACCCAGGGCGGCTCTGGGGCCAACGTCCTGACTTTC
CDR3 protein: CASSYTQGGSGANVLTF

D gene: -
V gene: TRBV4-3
J gene: TRBJ2-7
clone size: -
CDR3 DNA: TGCGCCAGCAGCCAAAACCGGGGATTCCCCTACGAGCAGTACTTC
CDR3 protein: CASSQNRGFPYEQYF

D gene: TRBD2
V gene: TRBV5-5
J gene: TRBJ2-3
clone size: -
CDR3 DNA: TGTGCCAGCAGCGGCTCTAGCGGGGGGCCCCGGACGCAGTATTTT
CDR3 protein: CASSGSSGGPRTQYF

D gene: -
V gene: TRBV9
J gene: TRBJ2-7
clone size: -
CDR3 DNA: TGTGCCAGCAGCGTAGAGGTGGGAGACCCCTACGAGCAGTACTTC
CDR3 protein: CASSVEVGDPYEQYF

D gene: TRBD2
V gene: TRBV27
J gene: TRBJ2-1
clone size: -
CDR3 DNA: TGTGCCAGCAGTTTTGGTCGGGGGGGCTACAATGAGCAGTTCTTC
CDR3 protein: CASSFGRGGYNEQFF

D gene: -
V gene: TRBV5-8
J gene: TRBJ1-5
clone size: few
CDR3 DNA: TGTGCCAGCAGCCGGGGACGGGAGGGGAGAGAACCCCAGCATTTT
CDR3 protein: CASSRGREGREPQHF

D gene: -
V gene: TRBV19
J gene: TRBJ2-2
clone size: once
CDR3 DNA: TGTGCCAGCACCTCGACGTGGAGGAGGGGTACCGGGGAGCTGTTTTTT
CDR3 protein: CASTSTWRRGTGELFF

D gene: TRBD1
V gene: TRBV6-5
J gene: TRBJ1-1
clone size: -
CDR3 DNA: TGTGCCAGCGGACAGGGGTGGACTGAAGCTTTCTTT
CDR3 protein: CASGQGWTEAFF

D gene: -
V gene: TRBV10-3
J gene: TRBJ1-3
clone size: -
CDR3 DNA: TGTGCCACCTCCTCGTATGGACGTACGACAGTCTCTGGAAACACCATATATTTT
CDR3 protein: CATSSYGRTTVSGNTIYF

D gene: -
V gene: TRBV19
J gene: TRBJ1-1
clone size: -
CDR3 DNA: TGTGCCAGTAGTCCGATGACAGGAATTAGACCGTCGACTTTGACTGAAGCTTTCTTT
CDR3 protein: CASSPMTGIRPSTLTEAFF

D gene: -
V gene: TRBV3-1/TRBV3-2
J gene: TRBJ1-3
clone size: -
CDR3 DNA: TGTGCCAGCAGCCAGGGTCTAGCTGGAAACACCATATATTTT
CDR3 protein: CASSQGLAGNTIYF

D gene: -
V gene: TRBV7-3
J gene: TRBJ1-6
clone size: once
CDR3 DNA: TGTGCCAGCAGCTTGAGGAGGAATTCACCCCTCCACTTT
CDR3 protein: CASSLRRNSPLHF

D gene: -
V gene: TRBV5-4
J gene: TRBJ1-1
clone size: -
CDR3 DNA: TGTGCCAGCAGCTTTGCGGGGATGAACACTGAAGCTTTCTTT
CDR3 protein: CASSFAGMNTEAFF

D gene: TRBD1
V gene: TRBV3-1/TRBV3-2
J gene: TRBJ2-1
clone size: -
CDR3 DNA: TGTGCCAGCAGCCTCGGGACAGGGCGATACAATGAGCAGTTCTTC
CDR3 protein: CASSLGTGRYNEQFF

D gene: -
V gene: TRBV6-4
J gene: TRBJ2-2
clone size: -
CDR3 DNA: TGTGCCAGCAGTGAAAGCCACCCCCCGAACACCGGGGAGCTGTTTTTT
CDR3 protein: CASSESHPPNTGELFF

D gene: -
V gene: TRBV4-3
J gene: TRBJ1-1
clone size: once
CDR3 DNA: TGCGCCAGCAGCCAAGAATGGCGGGTGAACACTGAAGCTTTCTTT
CDR3 protein: CASSQEWRVNTEAFF

D gene: TRBD1
V gene: TRBV12-3/TRBV12-4
J gene: TRBJ1-1
clone size: -
CDR3 DNA: TGTGCCAGCAGTTTCTTACAGGGGGCGGAAGCTTTCTTT
CDR3 protein: CASSFLQGAEAFF

D gene: -
V gene: TRBV10-2
J gene: TRBJ1-1
clone size: -
CDR3 DNA: TGCGCCAGCAGTGAGCCGGGTATGTGGACTGAAGCTTTCTTT
CDR3 protein: CASSEPGMWTEAFF

D gene: -
V gene: TRBV5-1
J gene: TRBJ1-6
clone size: -
CDR3 DNA: TGCGCCAGCAGCTTAGGGGTGGCGTCACCCCTCCACTTT
CDR3 protein: CASSLGVASPLHF

D gene: TRBD1
V gene: TRBV7-2
J gene: TRBJ2-5
clone size: -
CDR3 DNA: TGTGCCAGCAGCTTTAGGACAGGGGCACTGGAGACCCAGTACTTC
CDR3 protein: CASSFRTGALETQYF

D gene: TRBD1
V gene: TRBV18
J gene: TRBJ2-2
clone size: -
CDR3 DNA: TGTGCCAGCTCACCATTCTCGGGACAGGGAGGCACCGGGGAGCTGTTTTTT
CDR3 protein: CASSPFSGQGGTGELFF

D gene: -
V gene: TRBV3-1/TRBV3-2
J gene: TRBJ2-7
clone size: -
CDR3 DNA: TGTGCCAGCACCCCGACAGGTACCTACGAGCAGTACTTC
CDR3 protein: CASTPTGTYEQYF

D gene: -
V gene: TRBV6-5
J gene: TRBJ1-5
clone size: -
CDR3 DNA: TGTGCCGGCAGACTCCGGGAGACCTCCGCCCAGCATTTT
CDR3 protein: CAGRLRETSAQHF

D gene: -
V gene: TRBV19
J gene: TRBJ1-2
clone size: -
CDR3 DNA: TGTGCCAGTAGTAAAGGAGGGAACTATGGCTACACCTTC
CDR3 protein: CASSKGGNYGYTF

D gene: TRBD1
V gene: TRBV3-1/TRBV3-2
J gene: TRBJ2-5
clone size: -
CDR3 DNA: TGTGCCAGCAGCCCAGCTAGGGGGCCCCAAGAGACCCAGTACTTC
CDR3 protein: CASSPARGPQETQYF

D gene: TRBD1
V gene: TRBV11-2
J gene: TRBJ1-4
clone size: -
CDR3 DNA: TGTGCCAGCAGCATTAACAGGGGGCGGGAAAAACTGTTTTTT
CDR3 protein: CASSINRGREKLFF

D gene: -
V gene: TRBV3-1/TRBV3-2
J gene: TRBJ2-5
clone size: -
CDR3 DNA: TGTGCCAGCTCTCCAGGCTCGGGGTACCAAGAGACCCAGTACTTC
CDR3 protein: CASSPGSGYQETQYF

D gene: TRBD1
V gene: TRBV2
J gene: TRBJ2-7
clone size: -
CDR3 DNA: TGTGCCAGCAAGGGAGACAGGGTATCTTACGAGCAGTACTTC
CDR3 protein: CASKGDRVSYEQYF

D gene: -
V gene: TRBV12-3/TRBV12-4
J gene: TRBJ1-2
clone size: -
CDR3 DNA: TGTGCCAGCAGTTTAGCCAGGAAAGATGGCTACACCTTC
CDR3 protein: CASSLARKDGYTF

D gene: TRBD1
V gene: TRBV7-2
J gene: TRBJ1-2
clone size: -
CDR3 DNA: TGTGCCAGCAGCTCCGGCGGACAGGGGTATGGCTACACCTTC
CDR3 protein: CASSSGGQGYGYTF